Each of the 3 T cell receptor beta chains below was sequenced from the same sample in a study of blood T cell repertoires in COVID-19. The data were produced by immunoSEQ multiplex PCR, yet TCRdb's version contains in-frame clones alone and is incomplete. The sample lists around 340,000 clones, 70% to 90% occurring once. Specimen: PBMCs or T cells enriched from blood (not recorded which). Source of these receptors: a woman aged 40-49 years with acute COVID-19.

V is TRBV3-1 (or the pseudogene TRBV3-2) and J is TRBJ1-5, with D maybe TRBD1 (5 bases). The CDR3 has 15 amino acids. Per the germline V gene, CDR1 is LGHDT and CDR2 is YNNKEL (reference sequence). V lost 1 base to trimming and J lost 7 bases, with 14 bases between them. The CDR3 sequence is CASSQAPTGQQPQHF. The CDR3 nucleotides are TGTGCCAGCAGCCAAGCCCCCACAGGTCAACAGCCCCAGCATTTT.

The table lists this clone with a count of one. The chain links TRBV11-2 to TRBJ2-2; D is ambiguous. V was shortened by 4 bases and J by 6 bases, with 12 bases between the two germline ends. Germline CDR1 is SGHAT and CDR2 is FQNNGV. This CDR3 spans 14 amino acids. The CDR3 coding sequence is TGTGCCAGCAGCTCAACGACTTATTCCGGGGAGCTGTTTTTT. Its translation is CASSSTTYSGELFF.

This clone was seen only once. This chain links TRBV24-1 with TRBJ1-5; D ambiguous. The CDR3 is 14 amino acids. The germline V and J ends were trimmed by 3 bases and 9 bases, with 14 bases remaining between them. Germline V gene lookup returns CDR1 KGHDR and CDR2 SFDVKD. In DNA form, the CDR3 reads TGTGCCACCAGTGATCCCCACAGTGGGCGGCCCCAGCATTTT. Translating it yields CATSDPHSGRPQHF.